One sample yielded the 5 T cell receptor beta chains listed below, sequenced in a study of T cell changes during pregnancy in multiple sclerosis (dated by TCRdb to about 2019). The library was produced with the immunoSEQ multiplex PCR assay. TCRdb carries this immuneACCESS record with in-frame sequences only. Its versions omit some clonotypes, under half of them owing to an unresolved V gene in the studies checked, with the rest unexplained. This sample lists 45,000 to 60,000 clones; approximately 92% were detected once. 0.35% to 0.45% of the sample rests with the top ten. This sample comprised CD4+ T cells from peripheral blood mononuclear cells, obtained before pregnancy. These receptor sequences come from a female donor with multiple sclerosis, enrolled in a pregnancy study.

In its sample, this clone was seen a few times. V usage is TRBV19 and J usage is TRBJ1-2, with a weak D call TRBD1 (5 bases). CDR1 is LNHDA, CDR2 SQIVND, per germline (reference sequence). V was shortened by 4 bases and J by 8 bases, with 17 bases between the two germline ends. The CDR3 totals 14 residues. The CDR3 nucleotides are TGTGCCAGTAGTACCGGCGGGACGGCGAAAGGCTACACCTTC. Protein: CASSTGGTAKGYTF.

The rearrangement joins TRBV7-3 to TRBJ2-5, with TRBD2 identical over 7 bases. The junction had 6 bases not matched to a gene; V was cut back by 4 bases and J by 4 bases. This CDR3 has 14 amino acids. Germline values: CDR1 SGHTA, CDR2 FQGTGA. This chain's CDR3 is CASSSRTGGETQYF. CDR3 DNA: TGTGCCAGCAGCTCGCGGACGGGGGGAGAGACCCAGTACTTC.

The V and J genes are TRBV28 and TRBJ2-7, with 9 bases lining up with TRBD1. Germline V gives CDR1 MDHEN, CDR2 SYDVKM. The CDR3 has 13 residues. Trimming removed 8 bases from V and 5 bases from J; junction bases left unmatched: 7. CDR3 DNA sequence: TGTGCCAGCTCCCGGGACAGGGTCAACGAGCAGTACTTC. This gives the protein CASSRDRVNEQYF.

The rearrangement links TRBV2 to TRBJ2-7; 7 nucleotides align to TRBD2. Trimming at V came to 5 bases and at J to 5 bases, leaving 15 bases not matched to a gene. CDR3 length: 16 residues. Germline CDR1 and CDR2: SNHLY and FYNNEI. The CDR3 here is CASSWWVGEGRNEQYF. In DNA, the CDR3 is TGTGCCAGCAGTTGGTGGGTGGGGGAGGGCCGGAACGAGCAGTACTTC.

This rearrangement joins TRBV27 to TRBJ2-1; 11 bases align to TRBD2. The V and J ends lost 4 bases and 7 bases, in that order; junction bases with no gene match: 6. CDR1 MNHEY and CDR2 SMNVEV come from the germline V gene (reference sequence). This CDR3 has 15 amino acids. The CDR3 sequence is CASSSHRLAGNEQFF. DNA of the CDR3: TGTGCCAGCAGTTCACACCGACTAGCGGGAAATGAGCAGTTCTTC.